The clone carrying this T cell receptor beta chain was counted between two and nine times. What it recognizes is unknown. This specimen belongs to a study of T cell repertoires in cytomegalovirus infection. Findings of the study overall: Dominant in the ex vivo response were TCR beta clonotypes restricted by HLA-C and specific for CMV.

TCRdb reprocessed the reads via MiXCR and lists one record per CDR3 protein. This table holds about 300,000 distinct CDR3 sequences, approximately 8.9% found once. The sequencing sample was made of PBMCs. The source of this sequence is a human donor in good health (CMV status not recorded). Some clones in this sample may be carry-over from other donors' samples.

CDR3 sequence (DNA): TGTGCCAGCAGTCCCACTAGCGGGGTTATCACAGATACGCAGTATTTT. Encoded protein: CASSPTSGVITDTQYF. This sequence joins TRBV14 and TRBJ2-3; 10 bases agree with TRBD2. With 6 bases clipped from V and 2 bases from J, the junction kept 8 bases outside the gene matches. The germline CDR1 and CDR2 sequences are SGHDN and FVKESK. CDR3 length: 16 residues.